Many counts were recorded for the clone carrying this T cell receptor beta chain. The antigen remains unidentified. The sample belongs to a study of CD8 T cells in ankylosing spondylitis. General study points: A TCR beta motif of 8 or 9 highly homologous variants appeared characteristic of ankylosing spondylitis blood. Enrichment of disease-linked clones was reportedly significant in matched ankylosing spondylitis synovial fluid. A number of the motif variants had already been described in reactive arthritis synovial fluid and blood.

As the method for making TCR beta libraries, quantitative 5'-RACE with molecular barcodes was used. TCRdb ran MiXCR on the 5' RACE reads and lists one entry per CDR3 protein. Of approximately 42,000 distinct CDR3 sequences listed, approximately 3.6% are singletons. Trimming shortened V by 4 bases and J by 0 bases, and 17 bases separated the two germline ends. The CDR3 has 16 amino acids. In germline, CDR1 is SGDLS, CDR2 YYNGEE. The sequencing sample was made of blood, either unsorted or a sorted T cell fraction (not recorded which). J is TRBJ2-7 and V is TRBV9, with D perhaps TRBD1 (6 bases). This receptor was identified in a female donor with ankylosing spondylitis or in good health (not recorded which). Here the CDR3 reads CASSLRAGVSSYEQYF. The CDR3 nucleotides read TGTGCCAGCAGCCTCCGAGCAGGGGTCAGCTCCTACGAGCAGTACTTC.